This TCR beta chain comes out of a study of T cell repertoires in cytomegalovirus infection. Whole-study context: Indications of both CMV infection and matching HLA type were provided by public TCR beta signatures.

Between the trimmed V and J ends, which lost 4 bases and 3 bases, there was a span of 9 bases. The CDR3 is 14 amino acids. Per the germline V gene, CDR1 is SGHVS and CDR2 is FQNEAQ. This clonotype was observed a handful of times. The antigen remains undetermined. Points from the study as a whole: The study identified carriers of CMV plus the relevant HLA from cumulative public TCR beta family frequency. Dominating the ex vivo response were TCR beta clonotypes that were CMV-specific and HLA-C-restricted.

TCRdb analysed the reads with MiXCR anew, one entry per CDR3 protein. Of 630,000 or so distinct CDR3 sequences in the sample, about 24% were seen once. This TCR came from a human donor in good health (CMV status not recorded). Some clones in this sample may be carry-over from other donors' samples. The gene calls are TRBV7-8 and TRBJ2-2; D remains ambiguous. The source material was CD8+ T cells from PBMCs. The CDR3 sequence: CASSSYPDTGELFF. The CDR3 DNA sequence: TGTGCCAGCAGCTCGTATCCCGACACCGGGGAGCTGTTTTTT.